This T cell receptor (beta chain) was obtained from a study of CXCR3-negative and CXCR3-positive naive CD8 T cells. Study conclusions and caveats: CXCR3 expression dropped partially after cryopreservation, and most assays relied on fresh PBMCs. From TRB CDR3 properties, TCR strength was inferred; surface CD5 did not differ between naive subsets. Greater hydrophobicity was found in TRB CDR3s of CXCR3-positive naive cells than of CXCR3-negative naive cells. Whereas memory cells differed, naive CXCR3-negative and CXCR3-positive cells shared similar TRBV-TRBJ usage.

The TRB libraries of cDNA were built by UMI-labeled 5' RACE. TCRdb re-called the 5' RACE reads, yielding one record per CDR3 amino acid sequence without DNA. The table gives some 140,000 distinct CDR3 sequences; the top ten clones make up nearly 0.5% of it. CD45RO-CCR7+CD27+CD95- was the phenotype of naive CD8+ T cells. In the case of this clonotype: Its antigen is as yet unknown.

Germline CDR1 is SGHRS and CDR2 is YFSETQ. The CDR3 consists of 16 residues. The sequence came from a human donor in good health. Some clones in this sample may be carry-over from other donors' samples. The V call is TRBV5-1, the J call TRBJ2-7; as DNA is missing, the TRBD2 call by TCRdb cannot be tested. The sequencing sample was made of naive CXCR3+ CD8+ T cells from blood. Subset meaning: CD45RO-CCR7+CD27+CD95- naive CD8+ T cells expressing CXCR3 (TNR3+). This CDR3 reads CASSLVMGTASYEQYF.